The sequence of this T cell receptor beta chain was determined in a study of tumor and adjacent non-tumor tissue in lung cancer. On the study more broadly: The cohort had roughly 11 adenocarcinoma, 2 squamous cell and 1 small cell patients.

RNA was extracted from bulk tissue without any cell sorting. TCRbeta libraries were built with three rounds of nested PCR, modified from ARM-PCR. TCRdb reprocessed the multiplex PCR reads with MiXCR, giving one entry per CDR3 protein. This table holds over 85,000 distinct CDR3 sequences, 84% found once. Regarding the study as a whole: In normal lung, the top 100 clones were significantly more dominant than in tumor.

Many counts were recorded for this clonotype. Antigen: not known. This CDR3 contains 15 residues. The V gene's germline CDR1 is MNHNS and CDR2 SASEGT. V was shortened by 1 base and J by 1 base, with 10 bases between the two germline ends. The chain couples TRBV6-1 to TRBJ1-1; D unresolved. This sequence originates from a man between 70 and 80 years old with non-small cell lung cancer. Sequencing was done on a sample of lung tumor tissue. CDR3 coding DNA: TGTGCCAGCAGTGAAGACGCCATTTGGAACACTGAAGCTTTCTTT. Encoded protein: CASSEDAIWNTEAFF.